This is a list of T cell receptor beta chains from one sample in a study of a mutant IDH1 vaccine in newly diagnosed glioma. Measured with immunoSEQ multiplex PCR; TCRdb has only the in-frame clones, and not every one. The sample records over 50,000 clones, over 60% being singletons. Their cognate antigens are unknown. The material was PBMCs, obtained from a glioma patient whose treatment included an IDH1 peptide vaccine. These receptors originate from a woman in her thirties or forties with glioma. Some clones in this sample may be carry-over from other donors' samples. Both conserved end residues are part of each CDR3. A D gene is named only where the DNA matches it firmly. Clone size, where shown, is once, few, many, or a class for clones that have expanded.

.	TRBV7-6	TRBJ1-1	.	TGTGCCAGCAGCTTGGACGGGGGGAACACTGAAGCTTTCTTT	CASSLDGGNTEAFF
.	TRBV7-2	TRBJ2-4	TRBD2	TGTGCCAGCAGCCCGAGGGCTAGCGGGGGACTAGCCAAAAACATTCAGTACTTC	CASSPRASGGLAKNIQYF
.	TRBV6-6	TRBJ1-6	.	TGTGCCAGCAGTTACTGGCCCCAGGATTCACCCCTCCACTTT	CASSYWPQDSPLHF
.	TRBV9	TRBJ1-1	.	TGTGCCAGCAGTGCAGTCGAGGTTCCCCAGACTGAAGCTTTCTTT	CASSAVEVPQTEAFF
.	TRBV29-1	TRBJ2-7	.	TGCAGCGTTGAGTCGGCGGCCTACGAGCAGTACTTC	CSVESAAYEQYF
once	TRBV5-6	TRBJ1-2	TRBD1	TGTGCCAGCAGCTTGGATCTTCAGGGGGGGTATGGGGGCTACACCTTC	CASSLDLQGGYGGYTF
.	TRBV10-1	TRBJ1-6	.	TGCGCCAGCTCCACAGGGATAAATTCACCCCTCCACTTT	CASSTGINSPLHF
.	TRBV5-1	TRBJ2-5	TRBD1	TGCGCCAGCAGCCTACAGGGGATCCAAGAGACCCAGTACTTC	CASSLQGIQETQYF
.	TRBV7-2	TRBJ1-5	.	TGTGCCAGCAGCTTAACCGGTGGCAATCAGCCCCAGCATTTT	CASSLTGGNQPQHF
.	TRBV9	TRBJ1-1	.	TGTGCCAGCAGCGTAGGGGGGTTCACTGAAGCTTTCTTT	CASSVGGFTEAFF
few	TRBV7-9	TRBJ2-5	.	TGTGCCAGCAGCCGGTGGGAGACCCAGTACTTC	CASSRWETQYF
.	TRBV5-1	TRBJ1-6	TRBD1	TGCGCCAGCAGCCCCGGACAGGGACTCTATAATTCACCCCTCCACTTT	CASSPGQGLYNSPLHF
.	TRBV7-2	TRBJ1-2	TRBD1	TGTGCCAGCAGCTTTGGACAGGGGGCTAACTATGGCTACACCTTC	CASSFGQGANYGYTF
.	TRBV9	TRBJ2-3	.	TGTGCCAGCAGCGTGGGCAACACAGATACGCAGTATTTT	CASSVGNTDTQYF
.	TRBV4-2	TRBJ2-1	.	TGTGCCAGCAGCCAAGCAGGCGACAATGAGCAGTTCTTC	CASSQAGDNEQFF
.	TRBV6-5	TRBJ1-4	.	TGTGCCAGCAGTGAGACATCGGTGGGAAAACTGTTTTTT	CASSETSVGKLFF
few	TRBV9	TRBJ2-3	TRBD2	TGTGCCAGCAGCGGGACTAGCGAAGGGGGCACAGATACGCAGTATTTT	CASSGTSEGGTDTQYF
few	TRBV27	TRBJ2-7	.	TGTGCCAGCAGTGCCCCCGGGATTACCTACGAGCAGTACTTC	CASSAPGITYEQYF
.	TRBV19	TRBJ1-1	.	TGTGCCAGTAGTATCCAGGGGTCGAACACTGAAGCTTTCTTT	CASSIQGSNTEAFF
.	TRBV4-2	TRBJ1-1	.	TGTGCCAGCAGCCAACTCACAACGAACACTGAAGCTTTCTTT	CASSQLTTNTEAFF
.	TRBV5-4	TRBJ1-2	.	TGTGCCAGCAGCGGGCCGGGCAGGGGTTATGGCTACACCTTC	CASSGPGRGYGYTF
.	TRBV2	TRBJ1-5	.	TGTGCCAGCAGTGAAGGGACGGTCAGCAATCAGCCCCAGCATTTT	CASSEGTVSNQPQHF
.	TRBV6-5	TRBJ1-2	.	TGTGCCAGCAGGCTCGAACGGTCCTATGGCTACACCTTC	CASRLERSYGYTF